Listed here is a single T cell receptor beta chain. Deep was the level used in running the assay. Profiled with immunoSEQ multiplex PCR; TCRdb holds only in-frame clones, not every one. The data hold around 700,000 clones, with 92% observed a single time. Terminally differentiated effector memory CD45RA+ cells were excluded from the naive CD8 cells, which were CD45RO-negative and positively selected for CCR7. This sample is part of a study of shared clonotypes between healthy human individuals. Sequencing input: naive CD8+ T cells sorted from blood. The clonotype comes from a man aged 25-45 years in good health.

CDR3 bases: TGTGCCAGCGTCCTCGGAAACGAGCAGTACTTC. Its protein is CASVLGNEQYF. J is TRBJ2-7 and V is TRBV6-5; D not resolved. With 8 bases removed from V and 5 bases from J, the gap between germline ends came to 10 bases. CDR3 length: 11 residues. Germline CDR1 and CDR2: MNHEY and SVGAGI.